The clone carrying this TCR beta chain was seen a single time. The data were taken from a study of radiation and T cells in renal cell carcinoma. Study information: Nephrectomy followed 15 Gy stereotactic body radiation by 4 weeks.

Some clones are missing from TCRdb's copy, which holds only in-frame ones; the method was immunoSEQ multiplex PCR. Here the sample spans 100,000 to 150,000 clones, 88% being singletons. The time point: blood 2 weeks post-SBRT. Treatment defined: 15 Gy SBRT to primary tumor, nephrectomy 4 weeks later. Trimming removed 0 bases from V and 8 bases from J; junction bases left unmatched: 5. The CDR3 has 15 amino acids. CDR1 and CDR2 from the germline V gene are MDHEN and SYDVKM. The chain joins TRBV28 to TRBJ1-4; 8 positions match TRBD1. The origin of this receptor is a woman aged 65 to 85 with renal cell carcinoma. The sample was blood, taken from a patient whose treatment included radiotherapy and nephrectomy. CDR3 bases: TGTGCCAGCAGTTTATGGCAGGGGGCGTTCGAAAAACTGTTTTTT. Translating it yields CASSLWQGAFEKLFF. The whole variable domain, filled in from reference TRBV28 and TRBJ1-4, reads DVKVTQSSRYLVKRTGEKVFLECVQDMDHENMFWYRQDPGLGLRLIYFSYDVKMKEKGDIPEGYSVSREKKERFSLILESASTNQTSMYLCASSLWQGAFEKLFFGSGTQLSVL.